A selection of T cell receptor beta chains follows, all from one sample in a study of T cells in Graves' hyperthyroidism and ophthalmopathy. TCRdb re-called the multiplex PCR reads through MiXCR, storing one row per CDR3 protein. The repertoire holds 550,000 to 700,000 distinct CDR3 sequences, with more than 45% as singletons. What was sequenced was peripheral blood or thyroid tissue (not recorded which). These receptors were collected from an adult woman with Graves' disease, either hyperthyroidism or ophthalmopathy (not recorded which). Each CDR3 is given with its conserved first and last residue. Fields, in order: clone size, D gene, V gene, J gene, CDR3 DNA, CDR3 protein. A D gene is named only where the DNA matches it firmly. Clone size is shown for a subset of rows, as once, few, many or a class of expanded clone.

NA	NA	TRBV29-1	TRBJ1-4	TGCAGCGTTCCATCGGGGAGAAAAAGAATGTTTTTT	CSVPSGRKRMFF
many	NA	TRBV7-9	TRBJ1-2	TGTGCCAGCAGCTTAGGAAATTTTAGACCGGGGGACTATGGCTACACCTTC	CASSLGNFRPGDYGYTF
many	NA	TRBV11-2	TRBJ1-2	TGTGCCAGCAGCATAGGGGGGGACTATGGCTACACCTTC	CASSIGGDYGYTF
many	NA	TRBV7-3	TRBJ2-6	TGTGCCAGCAGCCCATATTTTGGTGGGGCCAACGTCCTGACTTTC	CASSPYFGGANVLTF
NA	NA	TRBV7-9	TRBJ1-1	TGTGCCAGCAGCTTACGACAAGACCTTGAAGCTTTCTTT	CASSLRQDLEAFF
NA	NA	TRBV7-9	TRBJ2-5	TGTACCAGCACCCTGGGGAGTGGGGAGGCCCAGTACTTC	CTSTLGSGEAQYF
once	NA	TRBV27	TRBJ2-7	TGTGCCACCTCAAGGAGAGGGGAGCAGTACTTC	CATSRRGEQYF
many	NA	TRBV20-1	TRBJ2-2	TGCAGTGCCTCCCTAACAGGGAACACCGGGGAGCTGTTTTTT	CSASLTGNTGELFF
NA	NA	TRBV2	TRBJ1-2	TGTGCCAGCACGGGGGCCGAGGACTATGGCTACACCTTC	CASTGAEDYGYTF
many	TRBD1	TRBV2	TRBJ1-5	TGTGCCAGCAGGTATCAGGGGGGTCACTGGCCCCAGCATTTT	CASRYQGGHWPQHF
NA	TRBD1	TRBV7-9	TRBJ1-2	TGTGCCAGCAGCTTAGCGGGAACAGGGGTATTCACCTTC	CASSLAGTGVFTF
NA	TRBD1	TRBV29-1	TRBJ2-5	TGCAGCGTTGCCGACAGGGAAGAGACCCAGTACTTC	CSVADREETQYF
many	NA	TRBV7-9	TRBJ2-5	TGTGCCAGCAGCCCTATGGGTCTGGAGACCCAGTACTTC	CASSPMGLETQYF
many	NA	TRBV7-9	TRBJ1-1	TGTGCCAGCAGCTTCGGGGATGAAGCTTTCTTT	CASSFGDEAFF
many	NA	TRBV12-3/TRBV12-4	TRBJ1-1	TGTGCCAGCAGTCGTCCCACAGAGGGGGTTGAAGCTTTCTTT	CASSRPTEGVEAFF
NA	NA	TRBV12-3/TRBV12-4	TRBJ2-7	TGTGCCAGCAGTTTCAGCAGGGTTGCCTACGAGCAGCACTTC	CASSFSRVAYEQHF
NA	NA	TRBV7-9	TRBJ1-2	TGTGCCAGCAGCCCTGAGTGGGGCTACACCTTC	CASSPEWGYTF
NA	TRBD1	TRBV7-3	TRBJ1-4	TGTGCCAGCAGCTTAGGAGAGGGGACAGGGCGGGAGCAGAAACTGTTTTTT	CASSLGEGTGREQKLFF
NA	NA	TRBV4-2	TRBJ2-2	TGTGCCAGCATCCGATTCGAGGACCTGAAGCTGTTTTTT	CASIRFEDLKLFF
many	TRBD1	TRBV7-8	TRBJ1-4	TGTGCCAGCAGCCGCCCTCGGGGTACAGGGGCGAATGAAAAACTGTTTTTT	CASSRPRGTGANEKLFF
many	TRBD1	TRBV10-3	TRBJ1-2	TGTGCCATCAGCCGGACAGGGGATGGCTACACCTTC	CAISRTGDGYTF
NA	NA	TRBV19	TRBJ1-1	TGTGCCTGGAGAAGTGGGCTCCGAGGGGGGACTGAAGCTTTCTTT	CAWRSGLRGGTEAFF
NA	NA	TRBV5-1	TRBJ1-2	TGCGCCAGCAGCTCCCGGGACACTAGGTTCTATGGCTACACCTTC	CASSSRDTRFYGYTF
many	NA	TRBV7-8	TRBJ1-2	TGTGCCAGCAGCTTAGATAACCGGGCCGGAGATGGCTACACCTTC	CASSLDNRAGDGYTF
many	NA	TRBV19	TRBJ2-5	TGTGCCAGTAGTCGAGGGGGTGCACCGGAGACCCAGTACTTC	CASSRGGAPETQYF
NA	NA	TRBV2	TRBJ1-6	TGTGCCAGCAGCCCCGGTTGGGGGGCGGATAATTCACCCCTCCACTTT	CASSPGWGADNSPLHF
NA	NA	TRBV5-1	TRBJ2-7	TGCGCCAGCAGCAACACAGGGAGTCTGTACGAGCAGTACTTC	CASSNTGSLYEQYF
NA	NA	TRBV15	TRBJ1-1	TGTGCCACCAGCAGCGACCCCATGAACACTGAAGCTTTCTTT	CATSSDPMNTEAFF
NA	TRBD2	TRBV7-8	TRBJ2-7	TGTGCCAGCAGCCCCCGAAGCGGGACGACCTACGAGCAGTACTTC	CASSPRSGTTYEQYF
many	NA	TRBV5-1	TRBJ2-5	TGCGCCAAACGACCGGGGACACGGGGGGAAGAGACCCAGTACTTC	CAKRPGTRGEETQYF
many	NA	TRBV20-1	TRBJ2-5	TGCAGTGCTAGAGACCCCGGACCCACCGTGGAGACCCAGTACTTC	CSARDPGPTVETQYF
NA	NA	TRBV19	TRBJ1-6	TGTGCCAGTAGTATTGGGGCAGTCAATTCACCCCTCCACTTT	CASSIGAVNSPLHF
many	NA	TRBV7-3	TRBJ1-5	TGTGCCAGCAGCTTAGCGGGGGTTGAGCCCCAGCATTTT	CASSLAGVEPQHF
many	NA	TRBV7-3	TRBJ2-7	TGTGCCAGCAGCTTAGACGGGGCCGGAAACTACGAGCAGTACTTC	CASSLDGAGNYEQYF
NA	TRBD1	TRBV5-1	TRBJ2-7	TGCGCCAGCAGCTTCGCCGGGACAGGGGGCGCTTTATACGAGCAGTACTTC	CASSFAGTGGALYEQYF
many	NA	TRBV14	TRBJ2-2	TGTGCCAGCAGCCCCCTCTCCCACACCGGGGAGCTGTTTTTT	CASSPLSHTGELFF
many	NA	TRBV25-1	TRBJ2-7	TGTGCCAGCTCGGGGATTGTCGGATCCTACGAGCAGTACTTC	CASSGIVGSYEQYF
many	NA	TRBV19	TRBJ2-5	TGTGCCAGTAGTATAGATCAAGAGACCCAGTACTTC	CASSIDQETQYF